This TCR beta chain came from a study of blood T cell repertoires in COVID-19. About the study: Donors in the United States, Italy and Spain gave samples during acute or convalescent COVID-19.

The CDR3 extends over 16 amino acids. V lost 4 bases and J lost 2; bases outside the gene matches: 12. Looked up from germline, CDR1 is SGHRS and CDR2 is YFSETQ. Those enrolled, adults aged roughly 18 to 89 years, came from about two dozen US areas. Cohort placement rested on clinical history that participants reported themselves. How the authors handled the data: Estimated nucleated cell counts came from reference gene primer amplification. TCRdb's copy holds only in-frame clones and misses some; the assay was immunoSEQ multiplex PCR. V and J calls and clone size are those listed in that table; D and trimming were worked out from the DNA. The table records about 340,000 clones, 86% of them present only once.

The clonotype was recovered from a woman aged 40 to 50 with acute COVID-19. The genes are TRBV5-1 and TRBJ2-7; TRBD1 aligns across 7 bases. Sequenced: PBMCs or T cells enriched from blood (not recorded which). The CDR3 spells CASSQAVRDSAYEQYF. The DNA for the CDR3 is TGCGCCAGCAGCCAAGCTGTGAGGGACAGTGCCTACGAGCAGTACTTC. Using reference TRBV5-1 and TRBJ2-7 for the parts outside the CDR3, the full variable domain is KAGVTQTPRYLIKTRGQQVTLSCSPISGHRSVSWYQQTPGQGLQFLFEYFSETQRNKGNFPGRFSGRQFSNSRSEMNVSTLELGDSALYLCASSQAVRDSAYEQYFGPGTRLTVT.